Here is one T cell receptor (beta chain) with its context. Its antigen remains unidentified. This entry comes from a study of identical twins. Study findings and constraints: Invariant populations such as MAIT and iNKT cells could partly muddle zero-insertion analyses. Abundant beta clonotypes from cord blood had fewer insertions, unlike memory repertoires, which showed none. Beta out-of-frame twin sharing showed a weaker excess. Models underestimated out-of-frame TCR alpha sharing in monozygotic twins.

MiXCR, applied by TCRdb to the 5' RACE reads, yields one record per CDR3 protein. The data hold around 370,000 distinct CDR3 sequences, with approximately 10% observed a single time. The CDR3 length is 17 residues. Germline lookup yields CDR1 MGHRA and CDR2 YSYEKL. After removal of 1 base from V and 0 bases from J, the junction contained 6 bases not matched to a gene. The V and J genes are TRBV4-1 and TRBJ2-1; 7 positions agree with TRBD2. Specimen: naive T cells sorted from blood. This TCR derives from a woman between 50 and 59 years old in good health. The chain's CDR3 is CASSQGAGGSSYNEQFF. Written as DNA, the CDR3 is TGCGCCAGCAGCCAAGGCGCCGGGGGGAGCTCCTACAATGAGCAGTTCTTC.